This T cell receptor (beta chain) is drawn from a study of blood T cell repertoires in COVID-19. Background on the study: COVID-19 samples, acute and convalescent, were from the United States, Italy and Spain.

The authors' processing: Estimated nucleated cell counts came from reference gene primer amplification. The assay was immunoSEQ multiplex PCR, and TCRdb's table has in-frame clones only and misses some. V and J calls and clone size are given by that table; D and trimming were obtained from the DNA. The sample includes under 65,000 clones, approximately 92% of them seen just once. The CDR3 has 14 amino acids. V gave up 5 bases and J gave up 5 bases; unmatched junction bases: 8. Looked up from germline, CDR1 is SEHNR and CDR2 is FQNEAQ (reference sequence). V is TRBV7-9 and J is TRBJ1-1; 7 bases are a match to TRBD1. This receptor was obtained from a woman of 80 years or more with active COVID-19. The sequencing sample was made of peripheral blood. The CDR3: CASSPRGSATEAFF. In nucleotides, the CDR3 is TGTGCCAGCAGCCCCAGGGGGAGTGCGACTGAAGCTTTCTTT.